These T cell receptor beta chains were read from a single sample in a study of T cell changes during pregnancy in multiple sclerosis. The data were produced by immunoSEQ multiplex PCR, yet TCRdb's version contains in-frame clones alone and is incomplete. Of 60,000 or so clones in the sample, 89% were seen once. The sequences come from peripheral blood, collected in the first trimester of pregnancy. These receptors originate from a female donor with multiple sclerosis, enrolled in a pregnancy study. Both conserved end residues are part of each CDR3. D genes are given only for firm matches. Some rows mark clone size as missing; the rest say once, few, many or name a class of expanded clone.

v_gene	j_gene	d_gene	len	abundance	CDR3aa	CDR3nt
TRBV28	TRBJ2-5	.	13	.	CASSNRKGETQYF	TGTGCCAGCAGTAACAGGAAGGGAGAGACCCAGTACTTC
TRBV19	TRBJ1-4	.	15	once	CASSPTGLSNEKLFF	TGTGCCAGTAGTCCGACCGGGTTGTCTAATGAAAAACTGTTTTTT
TRBV13	TRBJ2-7	TRBD2	14	.	CASSVGLAGYEQYF	TGTGCCAGCAGCGTAGGACTAGCGGGATACGAGCAGTACTTC
TRBV30	TRBJ1-1	.	14	.	CAGVLGNRRGAAFF	TGTGCGGGGGTTCTGGGGAACAGGAGGGGAGCCGCTTTCTTT
TRBV2	TRBJ1-5	.	14	once	CASSDRRGNQPQHF	TGTGCCAGCAGTGACCGCAGGGGCAATCAGCCCCAGCATTTT
TRBV9	TRBJ2-2	.	16	.	CASSGGVLRATGELFF	TGTGCCAGCAGCGGGGGAGTCCTCCGGGCCACCGGGGAGCTGTTTTTT
TRBV6-6	TRBJ1-5	TRBD1	15	.	CASSYRTGGNQPQHF	TGTGCCAGCAGTTACCGTACAGGGGGAAATCAGCCCCAGCATTTT
TRBV6-6	TRBJ2-1	.	11	.	CASGRDNEQFF	TGTGCCAGCGGGAGAGACAATGAGCAGTTCTTC
TRBV7-2	TRBJ1-1	TRBD1	15	.	CASTRKTGASTEAFF	TGTGCCAGCACCCGAAAGACAGGGGCGTCCACTGAAGCTTTCTTT
TRBV6-1	TRBJ1-2	TRBD1	17	.	CASSEGDRVSRVYGYTF	TGTGCCAGCAGTGAGGGTGACAGGGTTTCTAGAGTATATGGCTACACCTTC
TRBV27	TRBJ2-3	TRBD2	18	.	CASSLQLIAGGPTDTQYF	TGTGCCAGCAGTTTACAACTCATAGCGGGAGGGCCCACAGATACGCAGTATTTT
TRBV7-3	TRBJ1-1	.	13	once	CASSTTENTEAFF	TGTGCCAGCAGCACCACAGAGAACACTGAAGCTTTCTTT
TRBV5-1	TRBJ1-3	.	14	.	CASSLAGYGNTIYF	TGCGCCAGCAGCTTGGCAGGGTACGGAAACACCATATATTTT